This T cell receptor beta chain was observed in a study of Ad26.COV2.S vaccination and SARS-CoV-2 variants. Produced via immunoSEQ multiplex PCR; TCRdb's table is partial and in-frame only. The sample records 180,000 or so clones, roughly 87% being singletons. This clone appeared a few times. The source was peripheral blood, collected after recovery from COVID-19. The receptor's source is a human donor who had recovered from COVID-19.

Written as DNA, the CDR3 is TGCGCCAGCAGCCATCCTTTAGGGCCCCAGCATTTT. Its translation is CASSHPLGPQHF. The rearrangement joins TRBV4-1 to TRBJ1-5, with D unresolved. The length of the CDR3 is 12 residues. Germline CDR1 reads MGHRA; CDR2 reads YSYEKL. V was shortened by 3 bases and J by 9 bases, with 9 bases between the two germline ends.